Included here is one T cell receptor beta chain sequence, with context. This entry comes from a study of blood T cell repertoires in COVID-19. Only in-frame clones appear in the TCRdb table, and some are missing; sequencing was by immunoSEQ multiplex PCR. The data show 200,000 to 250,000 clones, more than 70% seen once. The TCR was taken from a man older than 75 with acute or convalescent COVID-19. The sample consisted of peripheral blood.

As DNA, the CDR3 is TGTGCCAGCAGCTTAGGCAACACAGGGATGGGAGAGACCCAGTACTTC. Translating it yields CASSLGNTGMGETQYF. The rearrangement uses TRBV13 and TRBJ2-5, with D perhaps TRBD1 (6 bases). V dropped 0 bases and J dropped 4 bases, with 15 bases sitting between them. CDR3 length equals 16 residues. Germline V gives CDR1 PRHDT, CDR2 FYEKMQ (reference sequence).